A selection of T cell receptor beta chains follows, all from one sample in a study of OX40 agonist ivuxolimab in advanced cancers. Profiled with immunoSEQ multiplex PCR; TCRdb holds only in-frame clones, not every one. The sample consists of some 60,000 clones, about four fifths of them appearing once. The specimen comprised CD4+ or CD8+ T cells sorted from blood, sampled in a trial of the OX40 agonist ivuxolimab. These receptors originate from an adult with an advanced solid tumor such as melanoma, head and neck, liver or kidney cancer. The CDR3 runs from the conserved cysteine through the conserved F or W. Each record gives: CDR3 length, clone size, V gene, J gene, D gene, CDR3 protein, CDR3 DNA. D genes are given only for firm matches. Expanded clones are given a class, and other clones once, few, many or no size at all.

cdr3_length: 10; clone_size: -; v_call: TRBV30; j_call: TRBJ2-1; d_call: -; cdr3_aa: CAWQGNEQFF; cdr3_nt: TGTGCCTGGCAGGGAAATGAGCAGTTCTTC
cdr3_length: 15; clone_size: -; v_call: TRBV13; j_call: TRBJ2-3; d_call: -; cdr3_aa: CASSHGVDFTDTQYF; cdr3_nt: TGTGCCAGCAGCCACGGGGTGGATTTTACAGATACGCAGTATTTT
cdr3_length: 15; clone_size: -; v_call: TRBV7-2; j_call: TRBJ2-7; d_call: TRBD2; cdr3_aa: CASSPSSGMGYEQYF; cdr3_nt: TGTGCCAGCAGCCCATCTAGCGGGATGGGATACGAGCAGTACTTC
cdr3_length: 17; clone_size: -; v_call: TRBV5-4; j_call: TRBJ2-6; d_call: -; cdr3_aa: CASSFGGRSSGANVLTF; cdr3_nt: TGTGCCAGCAGCTTTGGGGGGCGCAGCTCTGGGGCCAACGTCCTGACTTTC
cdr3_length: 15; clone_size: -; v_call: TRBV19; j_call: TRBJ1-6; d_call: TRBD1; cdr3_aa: CASSIGQGYRSPLHF; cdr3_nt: TGTGCCAGTAGTATTGGACAGGGGTATCGTTCACCCCTCCACTTT
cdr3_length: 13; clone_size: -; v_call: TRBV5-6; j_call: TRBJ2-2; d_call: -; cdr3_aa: CASSLLGSGELFF; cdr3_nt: TGTGCCAGCAGCTTGTTAGGGTCCGGGGAGCTGTTTTTT
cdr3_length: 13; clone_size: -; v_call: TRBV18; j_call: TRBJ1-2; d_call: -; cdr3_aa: CASSPATNYGYTF; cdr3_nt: TGTGCCAGCTCACCAGCGACTAACTATGGCTACACCTTC
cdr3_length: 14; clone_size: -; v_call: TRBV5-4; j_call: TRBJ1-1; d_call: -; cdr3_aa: CASSLAQGNPEAFF; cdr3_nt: TGTGCCAGCAGCTTGGCCCAGGGGAACCCTGAAGCTTTCTTT
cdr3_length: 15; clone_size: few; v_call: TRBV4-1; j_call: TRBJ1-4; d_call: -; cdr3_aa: CASSQKWAGAEKLFF; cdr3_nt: TGCGCCAGCAGCCAGAAGTGGGCAGGGGCGGAAAAACTGTTTTTT
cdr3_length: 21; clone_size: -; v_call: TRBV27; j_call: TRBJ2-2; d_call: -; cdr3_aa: CASSNNPLGDPWAANTGELFF; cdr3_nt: TGTGCCAGCAGTAACAATCCCCTCGGGGATCCCTGGGCGGCGAACACCGGGGAGCTGTTTTTT
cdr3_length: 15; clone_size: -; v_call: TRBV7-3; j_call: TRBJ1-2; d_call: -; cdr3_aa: CASSLDGDRPYGHTF; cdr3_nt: TGTGCCAGCAGCTTAGATGGTGACAGGCCTTATGGCCACACCTTC
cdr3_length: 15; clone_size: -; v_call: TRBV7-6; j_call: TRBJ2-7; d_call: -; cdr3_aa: CASSPIPGSSYEQYF; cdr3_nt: TGTGCCAGCAGCCCCATTCCCGGAAGCTCCTACGAGCAGTACTTC
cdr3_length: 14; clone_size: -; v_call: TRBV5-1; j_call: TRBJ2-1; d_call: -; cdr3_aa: CASSLELPSGEQFF; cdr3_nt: TGCGCCAGCAGCTTGGAACTGCCCTCCGGCGAGCAGTTCTTC
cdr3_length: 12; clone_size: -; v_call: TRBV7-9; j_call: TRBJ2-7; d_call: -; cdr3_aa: CASSLYRNEQYF; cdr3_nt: TGTGCCAGCAGCTTATACCGGAACGAGCAGTACTTC
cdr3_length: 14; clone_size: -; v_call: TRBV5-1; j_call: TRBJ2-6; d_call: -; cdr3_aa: CASTTRSGANVLTF; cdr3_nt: TGCGCCAGCACCACCCGCTCTGGGGCCAACGTCCTGACTTTC
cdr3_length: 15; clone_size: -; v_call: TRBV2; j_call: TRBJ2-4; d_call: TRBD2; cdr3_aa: CASGLAGNSKNIQYF; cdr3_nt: TGTGCCAGCGGACTAGCGGGAAATTCCAAAAACATTCAGTACTTC
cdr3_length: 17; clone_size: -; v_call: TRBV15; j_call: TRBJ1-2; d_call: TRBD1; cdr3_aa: CATSRDLLGTGSHGYTF; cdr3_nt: TGTGCCACCAGCAGAGATCTTTTGGGGACAGGGTCTCATGGCTACACCTTC
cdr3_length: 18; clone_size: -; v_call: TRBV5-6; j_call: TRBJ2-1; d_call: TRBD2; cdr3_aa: CASSRRNSGTSRGNEQFF; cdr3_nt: TGTGCCAGCAGCCGGCGGAACTCGGGGACTAGTCGGGGCAATGAGCAGTTCTTC
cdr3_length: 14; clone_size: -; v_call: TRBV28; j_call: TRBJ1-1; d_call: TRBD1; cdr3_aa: CASSPGTGTGMAFF; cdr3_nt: TGTGCCAGCAGCCCCGGGACAGGGACCGGAATGGCTTTCTTT
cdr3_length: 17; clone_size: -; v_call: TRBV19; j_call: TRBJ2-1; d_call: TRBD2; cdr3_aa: CASSILSTSGSKNEQFF; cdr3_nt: TGTGCCAGTAGTATCCTCTCAACTAGCGGGAGTAAGAATGAGCAGTTCTTC
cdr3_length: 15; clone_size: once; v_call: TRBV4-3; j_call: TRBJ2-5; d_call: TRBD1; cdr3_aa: CASSRDTGQVQTQYF; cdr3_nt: TGCGCCAGCAGCAGAGACACTGGACAGGTACAGACCCAGTACTTC
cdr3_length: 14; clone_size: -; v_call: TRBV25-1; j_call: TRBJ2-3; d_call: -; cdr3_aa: CASATAKGTDTQYF; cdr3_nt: TGTGCCAGCGCCACGGCAAAGGGTACAGATACGCAGTATTTT
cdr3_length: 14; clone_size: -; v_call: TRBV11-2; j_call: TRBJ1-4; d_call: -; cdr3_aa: CASSSDRQSEKLFF; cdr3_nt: TGTGCCAGCAGCAGCGACAGGCAGAGTGAAAAACTGTTTTTT
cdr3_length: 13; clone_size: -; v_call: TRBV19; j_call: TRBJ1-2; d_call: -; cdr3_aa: CASSRDRNYGYTF; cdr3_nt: TGTGCCAGTAGTAGGGACCGAAACTATGGCTACACCTTC
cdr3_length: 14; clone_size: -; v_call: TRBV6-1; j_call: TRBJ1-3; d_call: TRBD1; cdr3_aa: CASIGQGWGNTIYF; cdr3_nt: TGTGCCAGCATTGGACAGGGGTGGGGAAACACCATATATTTT